The TCR beta chain under discussion was sequenced for a study of blood T cell repertoires in COVID-19. Assay: immunoSEQ multiplex PCR; the TCRdb copy retains only in-frame clones and omits some. The repertoire holds under 550,000 clones, roughly 89% seen once, with 0.8% to 0.9% in the top ten. This clone came up a few times. The source material was peripheral blood. The TCR comes from a man between 18 and 29 years old with COVID-19, enrolled during active disease.

CDR3 bases: TGTGCCAGCAGTTCCCCCGCCACTTCCTACGAGCAGTACTTC. It translates to CASSSPATSYEQYF. V usage is TRBV6-5 and J usage is TRBJ2-7; D remains ambiguous. This CDR3 contains 14 residues. V was clipped by 4 bases and J by 1 base, with 11 bases between them. Looked up from germline, CDR1 is MNHEY and CDR2 is SVGAGI.